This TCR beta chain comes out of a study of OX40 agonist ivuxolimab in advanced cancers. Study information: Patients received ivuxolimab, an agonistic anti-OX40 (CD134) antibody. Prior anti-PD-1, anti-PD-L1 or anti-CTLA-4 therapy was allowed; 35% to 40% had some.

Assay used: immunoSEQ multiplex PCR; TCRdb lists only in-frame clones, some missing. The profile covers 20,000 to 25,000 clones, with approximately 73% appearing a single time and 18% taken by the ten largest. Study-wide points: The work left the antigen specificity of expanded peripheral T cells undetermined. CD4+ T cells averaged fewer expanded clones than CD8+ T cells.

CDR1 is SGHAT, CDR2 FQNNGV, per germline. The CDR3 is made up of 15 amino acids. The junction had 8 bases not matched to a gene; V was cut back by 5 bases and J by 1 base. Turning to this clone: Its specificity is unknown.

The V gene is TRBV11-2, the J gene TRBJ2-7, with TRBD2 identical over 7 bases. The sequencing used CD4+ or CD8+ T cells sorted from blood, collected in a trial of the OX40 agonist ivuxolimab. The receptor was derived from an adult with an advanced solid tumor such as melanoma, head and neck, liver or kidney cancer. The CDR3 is CASSVTAGPSYEQYF. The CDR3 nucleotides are TGTGCCAGCAGCGTCACAGCGGGGCCTTCCTACGAGCAGTACTTC.